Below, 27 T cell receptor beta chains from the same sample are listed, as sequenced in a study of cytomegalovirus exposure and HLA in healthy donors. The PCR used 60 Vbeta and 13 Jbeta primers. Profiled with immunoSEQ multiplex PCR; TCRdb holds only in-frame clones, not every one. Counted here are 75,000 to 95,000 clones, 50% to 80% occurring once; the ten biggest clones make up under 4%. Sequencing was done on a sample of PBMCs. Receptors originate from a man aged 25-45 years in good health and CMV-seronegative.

CDR3 residues: CASSHRVFLSGNTIYF. CDR3 DNA sequence: TGTGCCAGCAGCCATCGCGTCTTCCTCTCTGGAAACACCATATATTTT. The gene calls are TRBV7-9 and TRBJ1-3; no clear D. Germline V lookup: CDR1 SEHNR, CDR2 FQNEAQ (reference sequence). Trimming took off 5 bases at V and 0 bases at J, with 14 bases between the two ends. The CDR3 length is 16 residues.

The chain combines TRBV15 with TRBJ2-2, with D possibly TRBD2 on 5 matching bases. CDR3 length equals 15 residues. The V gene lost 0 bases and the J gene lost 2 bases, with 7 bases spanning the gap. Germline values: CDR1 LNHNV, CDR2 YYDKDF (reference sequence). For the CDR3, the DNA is TGTGCCACCAGCAGAGATCGGGGTAACACCGGGGAGCTGTTTTTT. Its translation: CATSRDRGNTGELFF.

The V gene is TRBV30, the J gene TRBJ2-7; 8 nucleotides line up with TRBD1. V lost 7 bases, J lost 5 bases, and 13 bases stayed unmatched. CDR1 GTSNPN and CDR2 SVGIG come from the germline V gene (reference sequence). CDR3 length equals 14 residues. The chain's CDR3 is CAYLINPGGHEQYF. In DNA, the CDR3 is TGTGCCTACCTTATCAACCCAGGGGGCCACGAGCAGTACTTC. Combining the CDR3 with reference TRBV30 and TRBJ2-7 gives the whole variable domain SQTIHQWPATLVQPVGSPLSLECTVEGTSNPNLYWYRQAAGRGLQLLFYSVGIGQISSEVPQNLSASRPQDRQFILSSKKLLLSDSGFYLCAYLINPGGHEQYFGPGTRLTVT.

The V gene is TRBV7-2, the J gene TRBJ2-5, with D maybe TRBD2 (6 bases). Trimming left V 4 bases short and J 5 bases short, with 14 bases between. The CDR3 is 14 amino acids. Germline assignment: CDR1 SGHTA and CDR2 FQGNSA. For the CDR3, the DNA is TGTGCCAGCAGCTCGGGACTTTCACGGGAGACCCAGTACTTC. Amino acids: CASSSGLSRETQYF.

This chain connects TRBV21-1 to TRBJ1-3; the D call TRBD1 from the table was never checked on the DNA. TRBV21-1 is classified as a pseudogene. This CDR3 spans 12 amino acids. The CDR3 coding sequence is TGTGCCAGCAGCAAGACAGGAGACACCATATATTTT. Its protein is CASSKTGDTIYF.

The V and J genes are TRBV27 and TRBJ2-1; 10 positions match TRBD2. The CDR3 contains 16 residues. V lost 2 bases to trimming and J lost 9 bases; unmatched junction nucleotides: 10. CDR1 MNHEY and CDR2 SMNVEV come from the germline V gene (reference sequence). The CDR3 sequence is CASSLGAAGGLLEQFF. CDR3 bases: TGTGCCAGCAGTTTAGGGGCAGCGGGAGGGCTGCTTGAGCAGTTCTTC.

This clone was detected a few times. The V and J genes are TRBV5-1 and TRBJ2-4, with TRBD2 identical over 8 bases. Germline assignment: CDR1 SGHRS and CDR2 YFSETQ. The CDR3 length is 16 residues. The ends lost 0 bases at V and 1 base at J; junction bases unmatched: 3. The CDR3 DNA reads TGCGCCAGCAGCTTGGACGGCGGGGGGGCCAAAAACATTCAGTACTTC. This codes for CASSLDGGGAKNIQYF.

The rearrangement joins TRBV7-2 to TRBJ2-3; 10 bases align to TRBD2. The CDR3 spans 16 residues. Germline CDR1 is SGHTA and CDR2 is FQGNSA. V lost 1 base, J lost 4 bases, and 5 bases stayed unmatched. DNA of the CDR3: TGTGCCAGCAGCTTAGGATCGACTAGCGGGCCAGATACGCAGTATTTT. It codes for CASSLGSTSGPDTQYF.

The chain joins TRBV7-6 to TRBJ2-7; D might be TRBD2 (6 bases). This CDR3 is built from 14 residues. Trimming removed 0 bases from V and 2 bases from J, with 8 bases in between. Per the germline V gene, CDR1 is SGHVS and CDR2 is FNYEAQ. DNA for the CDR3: TGTGCCAGCAGCTTAGCGGAGGGAACCTACGAGCAGTACTTC. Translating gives CASSLAEGTYEQYF.

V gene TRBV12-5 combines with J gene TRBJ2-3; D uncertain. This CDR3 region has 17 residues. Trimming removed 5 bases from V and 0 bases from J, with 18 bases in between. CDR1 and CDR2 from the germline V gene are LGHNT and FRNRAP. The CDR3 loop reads CASGVPSGPTSTDTQYF. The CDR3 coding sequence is TGTGCTAGTGGTGTTCCCTCCGGTCCCACTAGCACAGATACGCAGTATTTT. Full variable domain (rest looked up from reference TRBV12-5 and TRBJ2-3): DARVTQTPRHKVTEMGQEVTMRCQPILGHNTVFWYRQTMMQGLELLAYFRNRAPLDDSGMPKDRFSAEMPDATLATLKIQPSEPRDSAVYFCASGVPSGPTSTDTQYFGPGTRLTVL.

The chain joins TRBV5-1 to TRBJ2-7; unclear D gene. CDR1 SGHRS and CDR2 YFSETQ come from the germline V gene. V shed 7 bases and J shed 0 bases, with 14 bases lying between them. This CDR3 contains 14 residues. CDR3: CASASPGSSYEQYF. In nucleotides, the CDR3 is TGCGCCAGCGCCTCGCCAGGTTCCTCCTACGAGCAGTACTTC.

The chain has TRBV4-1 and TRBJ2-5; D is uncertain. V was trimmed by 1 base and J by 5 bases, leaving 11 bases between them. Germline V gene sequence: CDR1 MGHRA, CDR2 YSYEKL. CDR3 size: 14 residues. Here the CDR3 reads CASSQVKIGETQYF. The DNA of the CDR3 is TGCGCCAGCAGCCAAGTGAAAATCGGGGAGACCCAGTACTTC.

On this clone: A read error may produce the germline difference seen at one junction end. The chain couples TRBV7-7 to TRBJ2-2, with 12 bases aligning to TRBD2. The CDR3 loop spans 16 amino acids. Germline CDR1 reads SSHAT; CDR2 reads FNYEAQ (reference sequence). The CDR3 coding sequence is TGTGCTAGCAGCCGAACTAGCGGGGGGAACACCGGGGAACTGTTTTTT. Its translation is CASSRTSGGNTGELFF.

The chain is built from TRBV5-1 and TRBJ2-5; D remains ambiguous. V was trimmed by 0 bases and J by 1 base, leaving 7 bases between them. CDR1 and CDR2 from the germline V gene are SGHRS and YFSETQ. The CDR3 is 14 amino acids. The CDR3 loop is CASSLAGLQETQYF. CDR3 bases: TGCGCCAGCAGCTTGGCAGGTCTCCAAGAGACCCAGTACTTC.

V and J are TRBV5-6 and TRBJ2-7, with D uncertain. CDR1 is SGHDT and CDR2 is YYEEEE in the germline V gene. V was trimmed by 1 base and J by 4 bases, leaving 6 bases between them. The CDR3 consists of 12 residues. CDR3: CASSLPGYEQYF. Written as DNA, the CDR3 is TGTGCCAGCAGCTTGCCCGGGTACGAGCAGTACTTC.

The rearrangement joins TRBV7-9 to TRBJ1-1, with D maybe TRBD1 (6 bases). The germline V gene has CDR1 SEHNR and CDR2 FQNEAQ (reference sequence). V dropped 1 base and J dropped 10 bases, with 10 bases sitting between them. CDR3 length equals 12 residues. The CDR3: CASSLEQGRAFF. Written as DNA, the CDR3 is TGTGCCAGCAGCTTAGAACAGGGTAGAGCTTTCTTT. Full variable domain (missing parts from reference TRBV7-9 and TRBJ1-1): DTGVSQNPRHKITKRGQNVTFRCDPISEHNRLYWYRQTLGQGPEFLTYFQNEAQLEKSRLLSDRFSAERPKGSFSTLEIQRTEQGDSAMYLCASSLEQGRAFFGQGTRLTVV.

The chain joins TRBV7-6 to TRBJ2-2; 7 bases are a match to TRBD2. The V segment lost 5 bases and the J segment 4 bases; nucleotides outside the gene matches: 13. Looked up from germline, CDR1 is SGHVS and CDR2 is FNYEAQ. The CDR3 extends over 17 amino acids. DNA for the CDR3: TGTGCCAGCAGCCGTCAGGCGGGAGAAATGGGCACCGGGGAGCTGTTTTTT. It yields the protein CASSRQAGEMGTGELFF. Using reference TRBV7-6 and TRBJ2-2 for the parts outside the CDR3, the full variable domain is GAGVSQSPRYKVTKRGQDVALRCDPISGHVSLYWYRQALGQGPEFLTYFNYEAQQDKSGLPNDRFSAERPEGSISTLTIQRTEQRDSAMYRCASSRQAGEMGTGELFFGEGSRLTVL.

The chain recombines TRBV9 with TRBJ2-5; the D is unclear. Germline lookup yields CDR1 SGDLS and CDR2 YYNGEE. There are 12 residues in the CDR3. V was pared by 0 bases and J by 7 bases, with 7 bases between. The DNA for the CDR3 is TGTGCCAGCAGCGTAGATCGAGGGACCCAGTACTTC. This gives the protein CASSVDRGTQYF.

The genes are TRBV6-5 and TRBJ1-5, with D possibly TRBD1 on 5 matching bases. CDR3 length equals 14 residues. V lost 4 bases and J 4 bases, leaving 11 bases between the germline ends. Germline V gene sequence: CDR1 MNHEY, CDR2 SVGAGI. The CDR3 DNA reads TGTGCCAGCAGTTTCGCCGGGGGAAATCAGCCCCAGCATTTT. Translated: CASSFAGGNQPQHF.

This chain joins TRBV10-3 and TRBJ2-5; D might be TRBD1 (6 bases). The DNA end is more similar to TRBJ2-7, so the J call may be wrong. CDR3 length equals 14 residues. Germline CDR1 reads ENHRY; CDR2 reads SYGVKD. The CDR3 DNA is TGTGCCATCAGTGGGCAACAGGGTCCCTACGAGCAGTACTTC. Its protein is CAISGQQGPYEQYF.

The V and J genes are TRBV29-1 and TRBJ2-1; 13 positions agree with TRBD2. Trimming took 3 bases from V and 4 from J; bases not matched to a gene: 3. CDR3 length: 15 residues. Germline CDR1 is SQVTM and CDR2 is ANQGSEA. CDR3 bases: TGCAGCGTTGACAGGACTAGCGGGGGTTACAATGAGCAGTTCTTC. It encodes CSVDRTSGGYNEQFF.

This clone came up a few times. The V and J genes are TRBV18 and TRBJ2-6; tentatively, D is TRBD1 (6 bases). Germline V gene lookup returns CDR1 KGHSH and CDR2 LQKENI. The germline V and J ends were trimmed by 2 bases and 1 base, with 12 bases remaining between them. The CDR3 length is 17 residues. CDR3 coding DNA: TGTGCCAGCTCACCAATGCAGGGGCTATCTGGGGCCAACGTCCTGACTTTC. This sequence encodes CASSPMQGLSGANVLTF.

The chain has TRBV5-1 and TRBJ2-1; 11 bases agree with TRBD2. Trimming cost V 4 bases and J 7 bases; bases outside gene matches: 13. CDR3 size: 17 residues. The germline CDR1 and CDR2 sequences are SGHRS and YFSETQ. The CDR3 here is CASSPNLLAGVGNEQFF. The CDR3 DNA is TGCGCCAGCAGCCCTAACCTACTAGCGGGAGTGGGGAATGAGCAGTTCTTC. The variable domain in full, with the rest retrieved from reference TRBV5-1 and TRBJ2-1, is KAGVTQTPRYLIKTRGQQVTLSCSPISGHRSVSWYQQTPGQGLQFLFEYFSETQRNKGNFPGRFSGRQFSNSRSEMNVSTLELGDSALYLCASSPNLLAGVGNEQFFGPGTRLTVL.

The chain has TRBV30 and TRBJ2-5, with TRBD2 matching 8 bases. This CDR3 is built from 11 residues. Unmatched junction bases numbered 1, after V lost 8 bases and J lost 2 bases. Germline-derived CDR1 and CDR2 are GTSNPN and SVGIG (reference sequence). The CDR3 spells CAGTRQETQYF. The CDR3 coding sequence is TGTGCCGGGACTAGGCAAGAGACCCAGTACTTC.

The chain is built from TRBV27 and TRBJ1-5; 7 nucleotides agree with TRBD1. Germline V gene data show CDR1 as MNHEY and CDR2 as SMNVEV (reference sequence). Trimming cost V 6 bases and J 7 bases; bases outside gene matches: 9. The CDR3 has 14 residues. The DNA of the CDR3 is TGTGCCAGCAGCCTGACAGGGTCGGGGCAGCCCCAGCATTTT. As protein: CASSLTGSGQPQHF.

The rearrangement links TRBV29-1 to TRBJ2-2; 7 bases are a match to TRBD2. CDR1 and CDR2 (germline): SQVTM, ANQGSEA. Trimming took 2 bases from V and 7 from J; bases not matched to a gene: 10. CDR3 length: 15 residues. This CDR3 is CSVERGSLRGGELFF. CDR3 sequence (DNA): TGCAGCGTTGAACGCGGGAGCCTAAGGGGCGGGGAGCTGTTTTTT.

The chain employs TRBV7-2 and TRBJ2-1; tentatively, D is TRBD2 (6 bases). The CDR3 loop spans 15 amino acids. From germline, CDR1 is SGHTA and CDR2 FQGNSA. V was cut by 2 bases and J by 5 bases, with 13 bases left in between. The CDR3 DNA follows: TGTGCCAGCAGCTTACCCCCTGCGGGAAACAATGAGCAGTTCTTC. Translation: CASSLPPAGNNEQFF.